The rows below give T cell receptor beta chains drawn from one sample of a study of shared clonotypes between healthy human individuals. Using immunoSEQ multiplex PCR, the repertoire was profiled, and TCRdb retains in-frame clones only, with some absent. The repertoire holds about half a million clones, with 75% to 85% as singletons. Sequenced material: PBMCs. The receptors here all came from a woman in her forties in good health. Some clones in this sample may be carry-over from other donors' samples. CDR3s include the opening cysteine and the closing phenylalanine or tryptophan. Each record gives: V gene, CDR3 length, clone size, CDR3 protein. Only part of the rows carry a size: once, few, many, or a class if the clone is expanded.

v_call: TRBV7-2
cdr3_length: 15
clone_size: .
cdr3_aa: CASSMNRGLNYGYTF

v_call: TRBV6-5
cdr3_length: 13
clone_size: few
cdr3_aa: CASRTSGNSPLHF

v_call: TRBV7-2
cdr3_length: 13
clone_size: .
cdr3_aa: CASSLKGGQPQHF

v_call: TRBV6-1
cdr3_length: 14
clone_size: .
cdr3_aa: CASSAGGDNYGYTF

v_call: TRBV28
cdr3_length: 19
clone_size: .
cdr3_aa: CASSPYTGQRGSGTGELFF

v_call: TRBV27
cdr3_length: 13
clone_size: .
cdr3_aa: CASSLSGITEAFF

v_call: TRBV19
cdr3_length: 16
clone_size: .
cdr3_aa: CASSIAPGQGAYEQYF

v_call: TRBV10-3
cdr3_length: 13
clone_size: .
cdr3_aa: CAISATSTGELFF

v_call: TRBV2
cdr3_length: 14
clone_size: .
cdr3_aa: CATFSGRSTDTQYF

v_call: TRBV4-1
cdr3_length: 17
clone_size: .
cdr3_aa: CASSQYGAGGRTDTQYF

v_call: TRBV10-2
cdr3_length: 14
clone_size: .
cdr3_aa: CASSEAGIDTEAFF

v_call: TRBV7-9
cdr3_length: 19
clone_size: many
cdr3_aa: CASSADRGRGDYHPYEQYF

v_call: TRBV5-4
cdr3_length: 14
clone_size: once
cdr3_aa: CASRPGTNTGELFF

v_call: TRBV11-3
cdr3_length: 12
clone_size: few
cdr3_aa: CASSLWREKLFF

v_call: TRBV11-2
cdr3_length: 14
clone_size: .
cdr3_aa: CASSDGTLYNEQFF

v_call: TRBV5-1
cdr3_length: 14
clone_size: .
cdr3_aa: CASREGTSTDTQYF

v_call: TRBV4-2
cdr3_length: 13
clone_size: .
cdr3_aa: CASSRTGSTEAFF

v_call: TRBV5-1
cdr3_length: 14
clone_size: .
cdr3_aa: CASSLDVGNTEAFF

v_call: TRBV9
cdr3_length: 14
clone_size: .
cdr3_aa: CASSLAGMVETQYF

v_call: TRBV5-1
cdr3_length: 14
clone_size: few
cdr3_aa: CASSLATEPYEQYF

v_call: TRBV28
cdr3_length: 16
clone_size: .
cdr3_aa: CASNGQQLYSNQPQHF

v_call: TRBV7-9
cdr3_length: 16
clone_size: .
cdr3_aa: CASSIGGSSGANVLTF

v_call: TRBV10-3
cdr3_length: 13
clone_size: .
cdr3_aa: CAISEAGSREAFF

v_call: TRBV7-9
cdr3_length: 14
clone_size: few
cdr3_aa: CASSLKRNTGELFF

v_call: TRBV30
cdr3_length: 15
clone_size: .
cdr3_aa: CAWSAPPGGETEAFF

v_call: TRBV19
cdr3_length: 12
clone_size: .
cdr3_aa: CASSISPGWQHF

v_call: TRBV7-2
cdr3_length: 14
clone_size: .
cdr3_aa: CASSLGGQGAVYTF

v_call: TRBV13
cdr3_length: 16
clone_size: .
cdr3_aa: CASSLLPETVVNEQYF

v_call: TRBV5-4
cdr3_length: 15
clone_size: .
cdr3_aa: CASSPYQGAPGELFF

v_call: TRBV27
cdr3_length: 16
clone_size: .
cdr3_aa: CASSLAGTGYTGELFF

v_call: TRBV25-1
cdr3_length: 12
clone_size: .
cdr3_aa: CASSDGYTEAFF

v_call: TRBV7-9
cdr3_length: 12
clone_size: .
cdr3_aa: CASSSDYPEQYF

v_call: TRBV28
cdr3_length: 13
clone_size: .
cdr3_aa: CASRTDLTTEQYF

v_call: TRBV2
cdr3_length: 12
clone_size: .
cdr3_aa: CATTGVNTEAFF

v_call: TRBV6-5
cdr3_length: 13
clone_size: .
cdr3_aa: CASSIKGELEAFF

v_call: TRBV18
cdr3_length: 13
clone_size: .
cdr3_aa: CASSQGGETEAFF

v_call: TRBV19
cdr3_length: 16
clone_size: .
cdr3_aa: CASSIVGVISNQPQHF

v_call: TRBV19
cdr3_length: 15
clone_size: .
cdr3_aa: CASSIASGRSYEQYF

v_call: TRBV13
cdr3_length: 15
clone_size: .
cdr3_aa: CASSLAPVLNYGYTF

v_call: TRBV30
cdr3_length: 13
clone_size: once
cdr3_aa: CAWSSSGNQPQHF

v_call: TRBV14
cdr3_length: 14
clone_size: .
cdr3_aa: CASSQGASYNEQFF

v_call: TRBV27
cdr3_length: 18
clone_size: .
cdr3_aa: CASSLLSVQGLVYNEQFF

v_call: TRBV19
cdr3_length: 16
clone_size: .
cdr3_aa: CASSIRTGGRPYGYTF

v_call: TRBV4-3
cdr3_length: 13
clone_size: .
cdr3_aa: CASSQDPALGQFF

v_call: TRBV16
cdr3_length: 13
clone_size: .
cdr3_aa: CASSPSMSYEQFF

v_call: TRBV28
cdr3_length: 17
clone_size: .
cdr3_aa: CASTTPLGGGRSYEQYF

v_call: TRBV27
cdr3_length: 17
clone_size: .
cdr3_aa: CASSLLSPPGGPGEQFF

v_call: TRBV7-2
cdr3_length: 15
clone_size: .
cdr3_aa: CASSLWSGHSYEQYF

v_call: TRBV6-5
cdr3_length: 14
clone_size: .
cdr3_aa: CASSRDLGSEKLFF

v_call: TRBV7-8
cdr3_length: 17
clone_size: .
cdr3_aa: CASSLLVREVSNYEQYF

v_call: TRBV7-9
cdr3_length: 15
clone_size: many
cdr3_aa: CASSLDGSGNQPQHF

v_call: TRBV2
cdr3_length: 15
clone_size: .
cdr3_aa: CASSPSGRIYNEQFF

v_call: TRBV27
cdr3_length: 14
clone_size: .
cdr3_aa: CASSLLGLGYGYTF

v_call: TRBV6-4
cdr3_length: 12
clone_size: .
cdr3_aa: CASSDGGDEQFF

v_call: TRBV11-2
cdr3_length: 15
clone_size: .
cdr3_aa: CASSLDAGPHYGYTF

v_call: TRBV30
cdr3_length: 15
clone_size: .
cdr3_aa: CAWSGGGGFYQPQHF

v_call: TRBV10-2
cdr3_length: 14
clone_size: .
cdr3_aa: CASSRTGGNQPQHF

v_call: TRBV7-6
cdr3_length: 15
clone_size: .
cdr3_aa: CASSSRTSPRGEQFF